This TCR beta chain appears in the sequencing data of a study of cytomegalovirus exposure and HLA in healthy donors. Measured with immunoSEQ multiplex PCR; TCRdb has only the in-frame clones, and not every one. This sample yields 150,000 to 250,000 clones, of which approximately 82% are seen a single time; roughly 12% belongs to the top ten. About this clone itself: An end of the junction does not agree with germline; a read error may underlie this.

The source is a woman in her 30s in good health and CMV-seropositive. Sequenced sample: PBMCs.

The CDR3 DNA sequence: TGTGCCAGCAGTTACGGGCAGCTTACCGGGATCTTT. Protein: CASSYGQLTGIF. V usage is TRBV6-6 and J usage is TRBJ1-1; D remains unclear. Germline V gene sequence: CDR1 MNHNY, CDR2 SVGAGI (reference sequence). This CDR3 contains 12 residues.